The T cell receptor beta chain described here comes from a study of PD-1 blockade in classical Hodgkin lymphoma. Libraries were prepared by immunoSEQ multiplex PCR; TCRdb keeps only in-frame clonotypes and omits some of them. Among 90,000 to 100,000 clones listed, roughly 90% were seen once. CDR1 and CDR2 from the germline V gene are LNHDA and SQIVND (reference sequence). The ends were cut back, 7 bases at V and 2 bases at J, with 14 bases in the middle. This CDR3 comprises 15 residues. All patients experienced relapse after autologous stem cell transplantation, and brentuximab vedotin exposure was variable.

The sample was peripheral blood mononuclear cells (PBMCs), taken at baseline. This receptor was taken from a human donor with classical Hodgkin lymphoma. The rearrangement uses TRBV19 and TRBJ1-4; weak D call: TRBD1 (5 bases). In nucleotides, the CDR3 is TGTGCCAGTACTGGACAAACAAGGACTAATGAAAAACTGTTTTTT. Its protein is CASTGQTRTNEKLFF.